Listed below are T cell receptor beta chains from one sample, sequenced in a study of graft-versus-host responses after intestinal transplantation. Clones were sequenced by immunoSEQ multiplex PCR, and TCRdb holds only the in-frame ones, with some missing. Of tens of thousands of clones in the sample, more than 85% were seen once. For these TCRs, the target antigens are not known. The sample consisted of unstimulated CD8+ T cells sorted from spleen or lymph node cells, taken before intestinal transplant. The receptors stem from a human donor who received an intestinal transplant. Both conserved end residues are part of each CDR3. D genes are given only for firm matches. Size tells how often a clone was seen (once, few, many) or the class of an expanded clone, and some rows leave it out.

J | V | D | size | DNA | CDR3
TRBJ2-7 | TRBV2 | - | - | TGTGCCAGCAGAGTCCTTCCACGGGGGACCGACGAGCAGTACTTC | CASRVLPRGTDEQYF
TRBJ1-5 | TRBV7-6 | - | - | TGTGCCAGCATCCTGACTGGAACCAATCAGCCCCAGCATTTT | CASILTGTNQPQHF
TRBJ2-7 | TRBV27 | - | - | TGTGCCAGCAGTTTATCGTCCGACATATCCTACGAGCAGTACTTC | CASSLSSDISYEQYF
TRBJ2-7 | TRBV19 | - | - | TGTGCCAGTAGTATGGGGGACGGGGGCTCCTACGAGCAGTACTTC | CASSMGDGGSYEQYF
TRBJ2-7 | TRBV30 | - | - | TGTGCCTGGAGTGTACTTACAGCGGGCGGGGAGCAGTACTTC | CAWSVLTAGGEQYF
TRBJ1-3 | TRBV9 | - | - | TGTGCCAGCAGCGTCGAGGGAAGTGGAAACACCATATATTTT | CASSVEGSGNTIYF
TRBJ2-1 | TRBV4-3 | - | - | TGCGCCAGCAGCCAAGATGCGCGGGAGCAGTTCTTC | CASSQDAREQFF
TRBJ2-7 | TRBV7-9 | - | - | TGTGCCAGCAGCCGGACAGCAACATACGAGCAGTACTTC | CASSRTATYEQYF
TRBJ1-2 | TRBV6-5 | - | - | TGTGCCAGCTTTGGACACACTAACTATGGCTACACCTTC | CASFGHTNYGYTF
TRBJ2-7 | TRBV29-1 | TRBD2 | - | TGCAGCGTTGAGACTAGCGGGATCGCCGAGCGGTACTTC | CSVETSGIAERYF
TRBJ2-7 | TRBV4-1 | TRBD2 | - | TGCGCCAGCAGCCAAGTAGCTAGCGGGGGGTACGAGCAGTACTTC | CASSQVASGGYEQYF
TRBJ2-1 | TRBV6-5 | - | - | TGTGCCAGCAGGGGGGCAGGGGCCTACAATGAGCAGTTCTTC | CASRGAGAYNEQFF
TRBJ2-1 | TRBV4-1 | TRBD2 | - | TGCGCCAGCAGCCAAGGGGTAGCGGGAGCAAATGAGCAGTTCTTC | CASSQGVAGANEQFF
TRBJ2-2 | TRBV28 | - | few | TGTGCCAGCAGCGGGACACCGAACACCGGGGAGCTGTTTTTT | CASSGTPNTGELFF
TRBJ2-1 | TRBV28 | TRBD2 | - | TGTGCCAGCAGTTTACGCCTAGCGGGGATCAATGAGCAGTTCTTC | CASSLRLAGINEQFF
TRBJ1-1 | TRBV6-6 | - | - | TGTGCCAGCAGTGGGGGGGACCCGGAAGCTTTCTTT | CASSGGDPEAFF
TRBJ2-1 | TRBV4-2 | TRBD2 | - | TGTGCCAGCAGCCCTCCGGGACTAGTGCGATACAATGAGCAGTTCTTC | CASSPPGLVRYNEQFF
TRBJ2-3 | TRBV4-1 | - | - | TGCGCCAGCAGCCAAGAGGAGCCCACAGATACGCAGTATTTT | CASSQEEPTDTQYF
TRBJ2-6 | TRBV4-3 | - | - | TGCGCCAGCAGCCAAACTAGGGCTGGGGCCAACGTCCTGACTTTC | CASSQTRAGANVLTF
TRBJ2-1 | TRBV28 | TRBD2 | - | TGTGCCAGCAGTTTGCTAGAGCCGGGACTAGCGGGAGGCAATGAGCAGTTCTTC | CASSLLEPGLAGGNEQFF
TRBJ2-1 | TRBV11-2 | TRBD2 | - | TGTGCCAGCAGCTTAATTAACCGAGCGGGATATCTGCACAATGAGCAGTTCTTC | CASSLINRAGYLHNEQFF
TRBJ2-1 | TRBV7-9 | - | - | TGTGCCAGCAGCTCGCAGGGGTCCGCCAATGAGCAGTTCTTC | CASSSQGSANEQFF
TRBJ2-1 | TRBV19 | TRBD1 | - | TGTGCCAGTAGTACCGGGACAGGAGACAATGAGCAGTTCTTC | CASSTGTGDNEQFF
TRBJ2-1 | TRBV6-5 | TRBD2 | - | TGTGCCAGCAGTTACAGCGGGGAGAATGAGCAGTTCTTC | CASSYSGENEQFF
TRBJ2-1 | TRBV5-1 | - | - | TGCGCCAGCAGCCCGCCATCGGTCGCGGGCGCCCCGGGCAATGAGCAGTTCTTC | CASSPPSVAGAPGNEQFF
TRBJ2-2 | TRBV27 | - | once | TGTGCCAGCGGACGGGAGAACACCGGGGAGCTGTTTTTT | CASGRENTGELFF
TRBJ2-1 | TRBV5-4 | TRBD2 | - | TGTGCCAGCAGCTTGGAGGCGGGAGGGATGAATGAGCAGTTCTTC | CASSLEAGGMNEQFF
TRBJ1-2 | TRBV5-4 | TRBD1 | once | TGTGCCAGCAGCGGGACAGGGGGAGGGGGCTACACCTTC | CASSGTGGGGYTF
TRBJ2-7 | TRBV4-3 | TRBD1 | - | TGCGCCAGCAGCCAAGATAAGGGACAGGGCTACGAGCAGTACTTC | CASSQDKGQGYEQYF
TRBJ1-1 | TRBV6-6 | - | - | TGTGCCAGCAGAGGCAGGGGAATGAACACTGAAGCTTTCTTT | CASRGRGMNTEAFF
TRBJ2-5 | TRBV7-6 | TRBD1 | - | TGTGCCAGCAGCTTAACGCCGCGACAGGGTGGAGAGACCCAGTACTTC | CASSLTPRQGGETQYF
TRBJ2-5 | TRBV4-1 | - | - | TGCGCCAGCAGCCAAGGACTCGTCCGAGAGACCCAGTACTTC | CASSQGLVRETQYF
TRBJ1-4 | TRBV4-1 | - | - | TGCGCCAGCAGCCAAGAATCTTGGACTCGACGGCAAAATGAAAAACTGTTTTTT | CASSQESWTRRQNEKLFF